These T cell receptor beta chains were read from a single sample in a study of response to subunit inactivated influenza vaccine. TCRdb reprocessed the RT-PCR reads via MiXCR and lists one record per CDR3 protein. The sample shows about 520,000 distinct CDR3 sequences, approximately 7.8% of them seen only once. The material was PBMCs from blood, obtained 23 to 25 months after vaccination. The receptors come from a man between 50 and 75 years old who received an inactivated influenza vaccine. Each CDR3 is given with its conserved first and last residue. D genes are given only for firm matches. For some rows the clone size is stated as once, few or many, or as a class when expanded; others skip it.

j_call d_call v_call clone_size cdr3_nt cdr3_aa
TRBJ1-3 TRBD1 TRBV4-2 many TGTGCCAGCAGCCGAACAGGGGTCTCTGGAAACACCATATATTTT CASSRTGVSGNTIYF
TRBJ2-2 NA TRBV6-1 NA TGTGCCAGCAGTGGGTTGAGGTTGAACACCGGGGAGCTGTTTTTT CASSGLRLNTGELFF
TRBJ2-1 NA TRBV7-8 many TGTGCCAGCAGCCGACATAGGACAGACAATGAGCAGTTCTTC CASSRHRTDNEQFF
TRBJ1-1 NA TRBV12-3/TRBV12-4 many TGTGCCAGCAGTGAGACACAGCTCAACACTGAAGCTTTCTTT CASSETQLNTEAFF
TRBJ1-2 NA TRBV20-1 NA TGCAGTGCTAGTGCCCCAGGGGTCCAGGACTATGGCTACACCTTC CSASAPGVQDYGYTF
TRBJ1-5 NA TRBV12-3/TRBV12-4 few TGTGCCAGCAGTTTCCTCGAAGAGGGCCAGCCCCAGCATTTT CASSFLEEGQPQHF
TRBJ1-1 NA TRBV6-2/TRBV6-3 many TGTGCCAGCACTAAGACAGGGAACACTGAAGCTTTCTTT CASTKTGNTEAFF
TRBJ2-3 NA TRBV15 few TGTGCCACCAGCAGAGATAAAGATACGCAGTATTTT CATSRDKDTQYF
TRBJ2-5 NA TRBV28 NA TGTGCCAGCAGTTGGGGTAGCGGAGAAGAGACCCAGTACTTC CASSWGSGEETQYF
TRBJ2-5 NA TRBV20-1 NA TGCAGTGCTAGATTCTACACTCAAGAGACCCAGTACTTC CSARFYTQETQYF
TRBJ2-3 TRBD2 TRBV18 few TGTGCCAGCTCACCGCGGGAGTTGGGAGATACGCAGTATTTT CASSPRELGDTQYF
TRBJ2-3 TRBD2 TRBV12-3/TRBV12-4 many TGTGCCAGCAGTCTAGCGGGGGGGCCCGCAGATACGCAGTATTTT CASSLAGGPADTQYF
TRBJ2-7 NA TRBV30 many TGTGCCTGGGAAGGTGGGGACGAGCAGTACTTC CAWEGGDEQYF
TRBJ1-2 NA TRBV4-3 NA TGCGCCAGCAGCCTTGATGAGGGGCCCTATGGCTACACCTTC CASSLDEGPYGYTF
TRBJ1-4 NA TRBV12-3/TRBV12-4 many TGTGCCAGCAGTTTAGTAGGTTCAACTAATGAAAAACTGTTTTTT CASSLVGSTNEKLFF
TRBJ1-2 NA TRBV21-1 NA TGTGCCAGCAATGAGGACAGTAGATCTCGCTATGGCTACACCTTC CASNEDSRSRYGYTF
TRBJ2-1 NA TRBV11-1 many TGTGCCAGCAGCTTAGCGGGGGGTATCAATGAGCAGTTCTTC CASSLAGGINEQFF
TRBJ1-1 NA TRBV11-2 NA TGTGCCAGCAGCTTAGCCGGGACGTTCGGGGGGACTGAAGCTTTCTTT CASSLAGTFGGTEAFF
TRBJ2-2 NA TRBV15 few TGTGCCACCAGCGTATCAGGGCTCCTGGACACCGGGGAGCTGTTTTTT CATSVSGLLDTGELFF
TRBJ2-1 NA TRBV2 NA TGTGCCAGCAGGGTACAGGGTACTGAGCAGTTCTTC CASRVQGTEQFF
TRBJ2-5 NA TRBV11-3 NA TGTGCCAGCAGCTCCGGCGGGTCAGAAACAACGGGGGAGACCCAGTACTTC CASSSGGSETTGETQYF
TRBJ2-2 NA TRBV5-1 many TGCGCCAGCAGCTTGGCAGGGCCCCAAGGCACCGGGGAGCTGTTTTTT CASSLAGPQGTGELFF
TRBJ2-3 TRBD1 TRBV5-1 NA TGCGCCAGCAGCTCACGGACAGGGCGAACTAGCACAGATACGCAGTATTTT CASSSRTGRTSTDTQYF
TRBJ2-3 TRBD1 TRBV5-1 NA TGCGCCAGCAGCTTGGTTACAGGGGGTTGGATAGATACGCAGTATTTT CASSLVTGGWIDTQYF
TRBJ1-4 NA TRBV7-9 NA TGTGCCAGCAGCTTAAGCCGAGGTCGTGGGGAAAAACTGTTTTTT CASSLSRGRGEKLFF
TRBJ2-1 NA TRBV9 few TGTGCCAGCAGCTCGACAGACACAGCCTACAATGAGCAGTTCTTC CASSSTDTAYNEQFF
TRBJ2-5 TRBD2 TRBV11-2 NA TGTGCCAGCAGCTTAGGTTTAGCGGGAGACGTAGCCGCGCGCGGGTCCCAGTACTTC CASSLGLAGDVAARGSQYF
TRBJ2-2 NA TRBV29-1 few TGCAGCGTTGGCCTGAACCCGAACACCGGGGAGCTGTTTTTT CSVGLNPNTGELFF
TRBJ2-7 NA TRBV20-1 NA TGCAGTGCTAGAGGGGACTTGGACGGCCGCGGGCAGTACTTC CSARGDLDGRGQYF
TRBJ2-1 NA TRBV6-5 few TGTGCCAGCAGTTCAATAAGTGAGCAGTTCTTC CASSSISEQFF
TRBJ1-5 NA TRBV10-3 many TGTGCCATTAAGGACGGAAGCAATCAGCCCCAGCATTTT CAIKDGSNQPQHF
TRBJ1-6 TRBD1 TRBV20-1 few TGCAGTGCTAGATTCAGGGGGGATAATTCACCCCTCCACTTT CSARFRGDNSPLHF
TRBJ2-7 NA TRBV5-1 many TGCGCCAGCAGCTTGACAGGGCTCGAAGGCTACGAGCAGTACTTC CASSLTGLEGYEQYF
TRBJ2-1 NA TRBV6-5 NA TGTGCCAGCAGTTACTCGATCGGGGGATCCTACAATGAGCAGTTCTTC CASSYSIGGSYNEQFF